This T cell receptor beta chain was obtained from a study of blood T cell repertoires in COVID-19 (TCRdb year 2020). About the study as a whole: Collaborator samples came from the United States, Italy and Spain and covered acute and convalescent phases of COVID-19. The material from the prospective study consisted of cDNA or gDNA derived from T cells, B-cell-depleted T cells, or PBMCs. The dataset comprised deeply sampled blood TCRbeta repertoires from subjects exposed to, actively infected with, or recovered from COVID-19. The repertoires were released in a freely available public database meant as a resource for research on the immune response to SARS-CoV-2. The samples were drawn from two sources: the first 160 participants of the ongoing ImmuneRACE study, and 950 to 1,500 subjects contributed by 6 global collaborators. Sample metadata almost always included a de-identified subject ID, COVID-19 status, age in years and sex. Where HLA class I and class II types were available, the types were taken from metadata supplied by the sample provider, not from assay-based typing. Results and caveats for the whole study, not just this receptor: The quantity of clinical and demographic metadata differed by source and by participant and was supplied without curation.

TCRbeta CDR3 regions were amplified from genomic DNA by means of the immunoSEQ Assay, a bias-controlled multiplex PCR. Turning to the authors' computational methods: Within the assay, amplification of reference gene primers was used to estimate how many nucleated cells each sample contained. Sequence reads were collapsed and filtered to measure the absolute abundance of every unique TCRbeta CDR3 rearrangement. For each sample, productive Simpson clonality was calculated as the square root of Simpson's diversity index across productive rearrangements. The source is immuneACCESS, and TCRdb retained only in-frame sequences with V and J called. Part of the clones is not carried over; for the studies checked, unresolved V genes explain less than half of this, and the remainder is unexplained. From that table come the V and J calls and clone size; the DNA was used to work out D and trimming. Counted in this sample were under 350,000 clones; around 85% of them appeared once. Roughly 4% of the sample is in the top ten clones.

This clone was seen just once. This clone's antigen is unknown. One base away there is no much larger clone; base qualities are not given. Participants in the prospective study were enrolled through a virtual design, were aged roughly 18 to 100 years, and lived in roughly 24 United States geographic areas. In the prospective study, cohorts were assigned on the basis of participant-reported clinical history obtained from a screening survey and a study questionnaire. Mobile phlebotomists in the prospective study collected whole blood, serum and a nasopharyngeal or oropharyngeal swab from every participant. Over a roughly two-month period, participants in the prospective study had the option of providing additional blood draws and questionnaires. Blood samples from the prospective study were shipped frozen or at room temperature prior to DNA extraction. The CDR3 measures 14 amino acids from cysteine to phenylalanine. Left in the record is the CDR3 DNA by itself, 42 bases read in frame from the first base. V ends up 2 bases short and J 9 bases short, with an unmatched junction base count of 6. The germline V gene encodes CDR1 KGHDR and CDR2 SFDVKD.

Sequenced: PBMCs or T cells enriched from blood (not recorded which). This receptor was taken from a woman in her 40s with acute COVID-19. This sequence uses TRBV24-1 and TRBJ1-5; 7 of the junction bases match TRBD1. The DNA is as follows: TGTGCCACCAGTGATTGGGACAGTTCGCGGCCCCAGCATTTT. This yields the protein CATSDWDSSRPQHF.